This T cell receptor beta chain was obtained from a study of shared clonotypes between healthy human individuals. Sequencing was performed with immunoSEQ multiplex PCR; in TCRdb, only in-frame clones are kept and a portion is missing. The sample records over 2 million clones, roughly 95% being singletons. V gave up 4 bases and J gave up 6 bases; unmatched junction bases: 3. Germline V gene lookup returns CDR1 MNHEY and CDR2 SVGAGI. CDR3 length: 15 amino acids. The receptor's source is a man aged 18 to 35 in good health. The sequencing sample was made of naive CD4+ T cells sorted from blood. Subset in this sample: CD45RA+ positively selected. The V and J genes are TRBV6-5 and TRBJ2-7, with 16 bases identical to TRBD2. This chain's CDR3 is CASSFGTSGRGEQYF. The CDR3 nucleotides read TGTGCCAGCAGTTTCGGGACTAGCGGGAGGGGCGAGCAGTACTTC.